Below are 17 T cell receptor beta chains sequenced from a single sample in a study of cytotoxic CD8 clonotypes in ibrutinib-treated CLL. Assay: immunoSEQ multiplex PCR; the TCRdb copy retains only in-frame clones and omits some. The repertoire includes some 290,000 clones, more than 65% of them detected once, and 5% to 7% sits in the top ten. This sample comprised PBMCs, obtained before ibrutinib treatment. The source is a human donor with chronic lymphocytic leukemia.

The chain has TRBV7-2 and TRBJ1-1, with 8 bases fitting TRBD1. The length of the CDR3 is 17 residues. V was clipped by 6 bases and J by 3 bases; unmatched bases: 15. CDR1 is SGHTA and CDR2 is FQGNSA in the germline V gene. The chain's CDR3 is CASSTVDRGVFDTEAFF. Here the CDR3 DNA reads TGTGCCAGCAGTACTGTTGACAGGGGTGTTTTCGACACTGAAGCTTTCTTT.

This clone was observed a single time. V is TRBV9 and J is TRBJ2-1; D is unresolved. This CDR3 region has 14 residues. The V end lost 5 bases, the J end lost 3 bases, and 12 bases lay between the germline ends. Looked up from germline, CDR1 is SGDLS and CDR2 is YYNGEE. Written as DNA, the CDR3 is TGTGCCAGCAGTGAAGGGCCGTTCTACAATGAGCAGTTCTTC. Amino acid sequence: CASSEGPFYNEQFF.

CDR3 sequence (DNA): TGTGCCATCAGAGAGACAGGGTCGACTGAGACCCAGTACTTC. Encoded protein: CAIRETGSTETQYF. The gene calls are TRBV10-3 and TRBJ2-5; 7 bases are shared with TRBD1. Looked up from germline, CDR1 is ENHRY and CDR2 is SYGVKD. This CDR3 is built from 14 residues. V was clipped by 6 bases and J by 5 bases; unmatched bases: 9.

The chain employs TRBV2 and TRBJ2-1; TRBD2 aligns across 11 bases. CDR1 is SNHLY and CDR2 is FYNNEI in the germline V gene. J lost 7 bases, V lost 6 bases, and 8 bases had no gene match. The CDR3 is made up of 15 amino acids. DNA of the CDR3: TGTGCCAGCAGGCGGGGACTAGCGGACCGTAATGAGCAGTTCTTC. Translated, it gives CASRRGLADRNEQFF.

This chain links TRBV4-3 with TRBJ2-1, with unresolved D. Germline values: CDR1 LGHNA, CDR2 YSLEER. The ends were cut back, 1 base at V and 2 bases at J, with 9 bases in the middle. This CDR3 spans 15 amino acids. DNA of the CDR3: TGCGCCAGCAGCCAAGTCACCGTCGCCTACAATGAGCAGTTCTTC. Encoded protein: CASSQVTVAYNEQFF.

CDR3 sequence: CILAERTDTQYF. The CDR3 region has the DNA TGTATCCTAGCGGAAAGGACAGATACGCAGTATTTT. V and J are TRBV30 and TRBJ2-3, with TRBD2 identical over 7 bases. CDR1 and CDR2 from the germline V gene are GTSNPN and SVGIG (reference sequence). The CDR3 extends over 12 amino acids.

Notes on this clone: The sample contains more than one DNA sequence encoding this CDR3. DNA for the CDR3: TGTGCCAGCAGTCTCACAGGGTATCAGCCCCAGCATTTT. Translating it yields CASSLTGYQPQHF. The chain couples TRBV27 to TRBJ1-5; D is perhaps TRBD1 (6 bases). CDR1 and CDR2 (germline): MNHEY, SMNVEV (reference sequence). The CDR3 has 13 residues. Trimming shortened V by 5 bases and J by 5 bases, and 10 bases separated the two germline ends.

The table lists this clone with a count of one. The chain employs TRBV19 and TRBJ1-5, with D hard to call. The germline V gene encodes CDR1 LNHDA and CDR2 SQIVND (reference sequence). The ends were cut back, 6 bases at V and 5 bases at J, with 17 bases in the middle. The CDR3 sequence is 15 residues long. The CDR3 nucleotides read TGTGCCAGTAGAGGTGACACAATAGGAGATCAGCCCCAGCATTTT. It encodes CASRGDTIGDQPQHF.

This chain uses TRBV4-3 with TRBJ2-3, with 12 bases lining up with TRBD2. The CDR3 loop spans 18 amino acids. With V trimmed by 0 bases and J by 3 bases, 7 bases remained unmatched. Germline CDR1 reads LGHNA; CDR2 reads YSLEER. DNA of the CDR3: TGCGCCAGCAGCCAAGATCGCCGACTAGCGGGAGTAACAGATACGCAGTATTTT. Translating it yields CASSQDRRLAGVTDTQYF.

The V and J genes are TRBV30 and TRBJ2-3; D is perhaps TRBD1 or TRBD2 (6 bases each). V lost 1 base and J 4 bases, leaving 21 bases between the germline ends. This CDR3 has 17 residues. Germline assignment: CDR1 GTSNPN and CDR2 SVGIG (reference sequence). CDR3 loop: CAWSGLGGGPGADTQYF. CDR3 DNA sequence: TGTGCCTGGAGTGGGCTAGGTGGAGGGCCAGGGGCAGATACGCAGTATTTT.

This clone was counted only a few times. The rearrangement links TRBV5-1 to TRBJ2-7; possibly TRBD1 or TRBD2 for D (5 bases each). Trimming took 3 bases from V and 7 from J, leaving 11 bases between them. CDR3 length equals 12 residues. Germline CDR1 is SGHRS and CDR2 is YFSETQ. In nucleotides, the CDR3 is TGCGCCAGCAGCTGGGACCGGGGAGAGCAGTACTTC. Translation: CASSWDRGEQYF.

This clone has a count of ten or more. The J gene is TRBJ2-5, the V gene TRBV14; D call uncertain. Trimming removed 4 bases at V and 2 bases at J, with 14 bases between. This CDR3 is 15 amino acids long. Germline assignment: CDR1 SGHDN and CDR2 FVKESK. CDR3 bases: TGTGCCAGCAGCCCGACACGAACGAGTCAAGAGACCCAGTACTTC. Translated, it gives CASSPTRTSQETQYF.

The V and J genes are TRBV11-2 and TRBJ2-3; D is undetermined. There are 11 residues in the CDR3. Germline V CDR1 and CDR2: SGHAT, FQNNGV. The germline V and J ends were trimmed by 5 bases and 2 bases, with 2 bases remaining between them. The CDR3 nucleotides are TGTGCCAGCAGCAACACAGATACGCAGTATTTT. As protein: CASSNTDTQYF.

The chain has TRBV29-1 and TRBJ2-4; D possibly corresponds to TRBD1 (5 bases). Germline CDR1 is SQVTM and CDR2 is ANQGSEA. The germline V and J ends were trimmed by 5 bases and 0 bases, with 11 bases remaining between them. The CDR3 has 14 residues. DNA for the CDR3: TGCAGCGTTAGGGGCAGAGTAGCCAAAAACATTCAGTACTTC. Protein product: CSVRGRVAKNIQYF.

This clone came up once. This chain joins TRBV6-5 and TRBJ2-1, with 8 bases fitting TRBD2. The germline V gene has CDR1 MNHEY and CDR2 SVGAGI. V was clipped by 6 bases and J by 6 bases; unmatched bases: 7. The CDR3 is 14 residues long. DNA of the CDR3: TGTGCCAGCAGCCCAAGCGGGAGCGGCAATGAGCAGTTCTTC. Encoded protein: CASSPSGSGNEQFF.

The CDR3 DNA is TGCGCCAGCAGCCAAGATGGACGCCTGGGTACTGAAGCTTTCTTT. Protein product: CASSQDGRLGTEAFF. The chain joins TRBV4-1 to TRBJ1-1; D gene uncertain. Germline CDR1 reads MGHRA; CDR2 reads YSYEKL. This CDR3 region has 15 residues. Between the trimmed V and J ends, which lost 0 bases and 5 bases, there was a span of 13 bases.

This clone was observed a few times. J is TRBJ2-2 and V is TRBV7-3, with 15 bases matching TRBD2. The germline gives CDR1 SGHTA, CDR2 FQGTGA. V lost 4 bases and J lost 4; bases outside the gene matches: 4. There are 17 residues in the CDR3. The CDR3 spells CASSSGLAGGLTGELFF. Here the CDR3 DNA reads TGTGCCAGCAGCTCGGGACTAGCGGGAGGTCTCACCGGGGAGCTGTTTTTT.